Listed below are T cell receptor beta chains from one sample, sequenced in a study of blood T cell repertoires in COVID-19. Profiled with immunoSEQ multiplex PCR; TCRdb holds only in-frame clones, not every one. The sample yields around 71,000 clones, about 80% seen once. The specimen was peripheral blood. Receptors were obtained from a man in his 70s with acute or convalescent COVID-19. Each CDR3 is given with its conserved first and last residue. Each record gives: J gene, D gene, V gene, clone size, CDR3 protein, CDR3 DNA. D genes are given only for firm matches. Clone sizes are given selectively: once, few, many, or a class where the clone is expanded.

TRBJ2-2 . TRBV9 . CASSAVGRVNTGELFF TGTGCCAGCAGCGCCGTGGGCAGGGTGAACACCGGGGAGCTGTTTTTT
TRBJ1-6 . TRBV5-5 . CASSSNRDSPLHF TGTGCCAGCAGCAGCAACAGGGATTCACCCCTCCACTTT
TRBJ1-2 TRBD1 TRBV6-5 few CASRDGTGGAYGYTF TGTGCCAGCAGGGATGGGACAGGGGGCGCGTATGGCTACACCTTC
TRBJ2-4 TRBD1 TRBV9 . CASSAGQGASKNIQYF TGTGCCAGCAGCGCCGGACAGGGGGCGTCCAAAAACATTCAGTACTTC
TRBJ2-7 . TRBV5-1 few CASSLAPQEVGEQYF TGCGCCAGCAGCTTGGCCCCCCAGGAAGTTGGCGAGCAGTACTTC
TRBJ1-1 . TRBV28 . CASSLSLSVNEAFF TGTGCCAGCAGTTTATCTCTAAGTGTAAATGAAGCTTTCTTT
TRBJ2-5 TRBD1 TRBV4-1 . CASSRLQGPQETQYF TGCGCCAGCAGCCGTTTACAGGGGCCACAAGAGACCCAGTACTTC
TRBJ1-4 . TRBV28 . CASSLNEKLFF TGTGCCAGCAGTCTTAATGAAAAACTGTTTTTT
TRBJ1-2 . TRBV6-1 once CASSDRGGTRDGYTF TGTGCCAGCAGTGACCGCGGGGGGACAAGGGATGGCTACACCTTC
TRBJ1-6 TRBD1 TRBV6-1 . CASSDVTGGRSPLHF TGTGCCAGCAGTGACGTGACAGGGGGCAGGTCACCCCTCCACTTT
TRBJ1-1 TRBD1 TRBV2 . CASVRDRGPNTEAFF TGTGCCAGCGTCCGGGACAGGGGGCCCAACACTGAAGCTTTCTTT
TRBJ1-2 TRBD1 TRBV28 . CASSSPGQGAYGYTF TGTGCCAGCAGCTCCCCCGGACAGGGGGCCTATGGCTACACCTTC
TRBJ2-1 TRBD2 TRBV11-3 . CASSRAGTSGINEQFF TGTGCCAGCAGCCGTGCTGGGACTAGCGGGATCAATGAGCAGTTCTTC
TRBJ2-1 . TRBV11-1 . CASSLKAGQQQFF TGTGCCAGCAGCTTAAAGGCCGGACAACAACAGTTCTTC
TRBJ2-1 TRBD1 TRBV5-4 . CASSPTGDVYNEQFF TGTGCCAGCAGCCCGACAGGGGACGTTTACAATGAGCAGTTCTTC
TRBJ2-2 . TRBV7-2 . CASSLITGNTGELFF TGTGCCAGCAGCTTAATTACAGGGAACACCGGGGAGCTGTTTTTT
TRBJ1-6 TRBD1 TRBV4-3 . CASSQERGTGGSPLHF TGCGCCAGCAGCCAAGAAAGAGGGACAGGGGGTTCACCCCTCCACTTT
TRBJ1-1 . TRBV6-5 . CASIATGNTEAFF TGTGCCAGTATAGCAACTGGGAACACTGAAGCTTTCTTT
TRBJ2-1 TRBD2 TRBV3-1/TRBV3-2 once CASSQEGLARWEQFF TGTGCCAGCAGCCAAGAAGGACTAGCGCGTTGGGAGCAGTTCTTC
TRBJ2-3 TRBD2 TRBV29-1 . CSVEGGRGADTQYF TGCAGCGTCGAGGGCGGGAGGGGTGCAGATACGCAGTATTTT
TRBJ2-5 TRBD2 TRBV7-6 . CASSLAVSAGLAGTQETQYF TGTGCCAGCAGCTTAGCAGTTAGTGCGGGACTAGCGGGCACCCAAGAGACCCAGTACTTC
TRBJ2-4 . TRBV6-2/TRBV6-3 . CASSYSASAKNIQYF TGTGCCAGCAGTTACTCCGCTAGCGCCAAAAACATTCAGTACTTC
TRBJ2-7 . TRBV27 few CASSLRFSYEQYF TGTGCCAGCAGTTTGAGGTTCTCCTACGAGCAGTACTTC
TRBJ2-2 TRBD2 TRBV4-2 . CASSQAASGSGRELFF TGTGCCAGCAGCCAAGCGGCTAGCGGGAGTGGTCGGGAGCTGTTTTTT
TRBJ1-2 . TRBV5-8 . CASSLEVTGGNGYTF TGTGCCAGCAGCTTGGAAGTTACCGGCGGAAATGGCTACACCTTC
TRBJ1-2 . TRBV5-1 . CASSLESGGWGGYTF TGCGCCAGCAGCTTGGAATCCGGCGGGTGGGGTGGCTACACCTTC
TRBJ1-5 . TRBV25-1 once CASSGWGDQPQHF TGTGCCAGCAGCGGATGGGGCGATCAGCCCCAGCATTTT
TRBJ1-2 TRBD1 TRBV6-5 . CASILRQGGSYGYTF TGTGCCAGCATACTTAGACAGGGGGGGAGCTATGGCTACACCTTC
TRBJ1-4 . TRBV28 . CASSLGGGLREKLFF TGTGCCAGCAGTTTAGGCGGGGGTCTAAGGGAAAAACTGTTTTTT
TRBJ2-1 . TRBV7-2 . CASSLANYVEQFF TGTGCCAGCAGCTTAGCTAATTATGTTGAGCAGTTCTTC
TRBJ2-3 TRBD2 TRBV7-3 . CASPQGLSLTDTQYF TGTGCCAGCCCCCAGGGACTAAGTCTCACAGATACGCAGTATTTT
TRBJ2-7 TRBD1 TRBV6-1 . CASSDVVGGTKTTSPFRQYF TGTGCCAGCAGTGACGTCGTAGGGGGCACAAAAACTACGAGTCCTTTTAGGCAGTACTTC
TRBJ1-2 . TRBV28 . CASSWTDRANYGYTF TGTGCCAGCAGTTGGACAGATAGAGCTAACTATGGCTACACCTTC
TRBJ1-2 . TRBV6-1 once CASSENGGVAYGYTF TGTGCCAGCAGTGAAAATGGGGGGGTGGCATATGGCTACACCTTC
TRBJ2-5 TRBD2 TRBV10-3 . CAIARGLAGGTEYQETQYF TGTGCCATAGCTAGGGGACTAGCGGGAGGGACAGAGTACCAAGAGACCCAGTACTTC
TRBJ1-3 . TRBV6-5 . CASSESGNTIYF TGTGCCAGCAGCGAGTCTGGAAACACCATATATTTT
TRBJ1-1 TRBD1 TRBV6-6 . CASSPKSGQGAKDTEAFF TGTGCCAGCAGTCCCAAGAGCGGACAGGGGGCGAAAGACACTGAAGCTTTCTTT
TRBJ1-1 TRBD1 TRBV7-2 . CASNLDRAERAFF TGTGCCAGCAACCTGGACAGGGCCGAAAGAGCTTTCTTT
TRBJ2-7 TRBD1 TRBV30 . CAWSKTGGYEQYF TGTGCCTGGAGTAAAACAGGGGGTTACGAGCAGTACTTC
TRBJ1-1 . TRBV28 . CATTRAEKFEAFF TGTGCCACAACTAGGGCCGAAAAATTTGAAGCTTTCTTT
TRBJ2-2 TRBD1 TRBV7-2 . CASSPGTGGTGELFF TGTGCCAGCAGCCCCGGGACAGGGGGCACCGGGGAGCTGTTTTTT
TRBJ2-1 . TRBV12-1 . CASSQISGITYNEQFF TGTGCCAGCAGCCAGATTAGCGGAATAACCTACAATGAGCAGTTCTTC
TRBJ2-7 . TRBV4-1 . CASSQDWSDSASEQYF TGCGCCAGCAGCCAAGATTGGTCCGACAGTGCCAGCGAGCAGTACTTC
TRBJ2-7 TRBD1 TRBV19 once CASSDRGGDTYEQYF TGTGCCAGTAGCGACAGGGGGGGAGATACCTACGAGCAGTACTTC
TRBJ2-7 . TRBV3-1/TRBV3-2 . CASSQDVAVLNEQYF TGTGCCAGCAGCCAAGATGTTGCGGTCCTTAACGAGCAGTACTTC
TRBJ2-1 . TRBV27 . CASSLLDDPIQFF TGTGCCAGCAGTTTACTAGACGACCCAATACAGTTCTTC
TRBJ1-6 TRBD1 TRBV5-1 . CATARDRGNSPLHF TGCGCCACGGCCAGGGACAGGGGTAATTCACCCCTCCACTTT
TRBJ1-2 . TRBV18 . CASSPQGLDNYGYTF TGTGCCAGCTCACCACAAGGACTCGACAACTATGGCTACACCTTC
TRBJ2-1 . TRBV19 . CASSIGGSGFNEQFF TGTGCCAGTAGTATAGGAGGGAGCGGATTCAATGAGCAGTTCTTC